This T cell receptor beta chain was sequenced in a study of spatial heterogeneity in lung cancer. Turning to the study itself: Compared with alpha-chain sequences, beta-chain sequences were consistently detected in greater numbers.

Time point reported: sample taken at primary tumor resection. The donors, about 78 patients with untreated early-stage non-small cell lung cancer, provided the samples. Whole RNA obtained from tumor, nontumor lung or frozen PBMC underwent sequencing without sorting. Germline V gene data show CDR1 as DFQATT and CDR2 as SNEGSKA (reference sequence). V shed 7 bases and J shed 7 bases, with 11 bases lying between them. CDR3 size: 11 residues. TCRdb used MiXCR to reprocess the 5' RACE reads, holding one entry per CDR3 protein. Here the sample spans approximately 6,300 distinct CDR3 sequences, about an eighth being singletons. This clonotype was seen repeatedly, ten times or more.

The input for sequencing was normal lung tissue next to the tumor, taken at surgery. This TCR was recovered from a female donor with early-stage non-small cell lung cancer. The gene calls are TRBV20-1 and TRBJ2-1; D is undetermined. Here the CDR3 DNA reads TGCAGTGGGGCGAGCGAAAATGAGCAGTTCTTC. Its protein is CSGASENEQFF.